This passage covers 2 T cell receptor beta chains from one sample sequenced in a study of vaccination and CD4 T cells after COVID-19. These receptors' antigens are unknown. The Oncomine TCR Beta short-read assay generated sequence data from the DNA of cultured CD4+ T cells. TCRdb passed the PCR reads through MiXCR, listing each CDR3 protein once. Of about 12,000 distinct CDR3 sequences listed, 56% are singletons. Treatment in this sample: roughly ten-day PBMC culture with coronavirus spike peptide pools or control peptides (ViraFEST assay). Sequencing used CD4+ T cells from blood, cultured in vitro. These receptor sequences come from a human donor who had recovered from COVID-19.

Only a few counts were recorded for this clonotype. This chain joins TRBV27 and TRBJ1-6; possible D gene TRBD1, 6 bases. CDR1 and CDR2 (germline): MNHEY, SMNVEV (reference sequence). V lost 7 bases and J lost 2, with 12 bases in between. This CDR3 has 15 amino acids. CDR3 in amino acids: CASNSRGPYNSPLHF. The CDR3 DNA follows: TGTGCCAGCAATTCGCGGGGGCCCTATAATTCACCCCTCCACTTT.

The chain links TRBV7-6 to TRBJ2-7; 7 bases align to TRBD2. CDR3 size: 14 residues. V shed 4 bases, J shed 6 bases, and the junction held 9 bases outside the gene matches. The germline CDR1 and CDR2 sequences are SGHVS and FNYEAQ. CDR3 bases: TGTGCCAGCAGCTCGGCGCGAGCGGGACGCGAGCAGTACTTC. As protein: CASSSARAGREQYF.